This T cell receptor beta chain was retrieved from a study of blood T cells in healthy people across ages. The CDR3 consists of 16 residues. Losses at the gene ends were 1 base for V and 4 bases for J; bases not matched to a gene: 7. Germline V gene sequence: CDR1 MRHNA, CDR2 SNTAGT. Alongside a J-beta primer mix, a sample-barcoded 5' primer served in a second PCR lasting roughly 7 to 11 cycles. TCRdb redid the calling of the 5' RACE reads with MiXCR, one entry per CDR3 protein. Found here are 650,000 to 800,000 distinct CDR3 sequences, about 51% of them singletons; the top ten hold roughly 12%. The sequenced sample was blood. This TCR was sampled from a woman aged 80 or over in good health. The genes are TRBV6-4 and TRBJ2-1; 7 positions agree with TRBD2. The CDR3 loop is CASSDFAGEGYNEQFF. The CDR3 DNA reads TGTGCCAGCAGTGACTTTGCGGGAGAGGGGTACAATGAGCAGTTCTTC.